This TCR beta chain stems from a study of cytomegalovirus exposure and HLA in healthy donors. The wider study: Ancestry clustering placed more than 80% of 300 to 400 genotyped donors in the Caucasian-associated cluster. General study points: Later work found that TCR association rates differed between HLA loci; DRB1 had the most and HLA-C the fewest. Because they were indistinguishable, some V segments, including TRBV6-2 and TRBV6-3, were excluded. At a 0.05 false discovery rate, a later analysis found 16,951 TCR beta sequences to be associated with HLA alleles.

Concerning this clone: Its antigen is not identified.

The CDR3 spans 14 residues. The V segment lost 6 bases and the J segment 5 bases; nucleotides outside the gene matches: 13. Germline V gene sequence: CDR1 SQVTM, CDR2 ANQGSEA. This PCR relied on a set of 60 Vbeta primers and 13 Jbeta primers. Assay used: immunoSEQ multiplex PCR; TCRdb lists only in-frame clones, some missing. Of 95,000 to 110,000 clones in the sample, over 65% are singletons; the top ten hold around 13%. The chain couples TRBV29-1 to TRBJ2-7, with 7 bases aligning to TRBD1. The specimen sequenced was PBMCs. This receptor was obtained from a woman aged 35 to 49 in good health and CMV-seropositive. This chain's CDR3 is CSVRKTGFMNEQYF. The DNA for the CDR3 is TGCAGCGTGAGAAAGACAGGGTTTATGAACGAGCAGTACTTC.